This passage covers 5 T cell receptor beta chains from one sample sequenced in a study of T cell clonality in common variable immunodeficiency. The assay was immunoSEQ multiplex PCR, and TCRdb's table has in-frame clones only and misses some. The sample presents tens of thousands of clones, none singletons. Sequencing was carried out using peripheral blood mononuclear cells. All receptors come from a person between 18 and 69 years old in good health.

To note about this clone: The read comes to an end 3 residues before the CDR3 does, leaving the germline J gene to fill in the end. The chain recombines TRBV18 with TRBJ2-1; the match to TRBD2 covers 9 bases. This CDR3 is built from 15 residues. J was trimmed by 9 bases and V by 3 bases; bases with no gene match: 9. Per germline, CDR1 KGHSH and CDR2 LQKENI. The CDR3 spells CASSPGTSIYREQFF. CDR3 bases read: TGTGCCAGCTCACCCGGGACTAGCATTTATCGTGAG. Full variable domain (remainder filled in from reference TRBV18 and TRBJ2-1): NAGVMQNPRHLVRRRGQEARLRCSPMKGHSHVYWYRQLPEEGLKFMVYLQKENIIDESGMPKERFSAEFPKEGPSILRIQQVVRGDSAAYFCASSPGTSIYREQFFGPGTRLTVL.

Comments on this clone: The CDR3 goes on 3 residues after the read ends, and that part is filled in from the germline J gene. The rearrangement links TRBV11-2 to TRBJ2-7, with 8 bases lining up with TRBD2. This CDR3 is 15 amino acids long. Germline trimming cut 5 bases from V and 0 bases from J; bases unmatched to any gene: 6. CDR1 is SGHAT, CDR2 FQNNGV, per germline. CDR3 in amino acids: CASSRGGRSSYEQYF. Partial CDR3 DNA: TGTGCCAGCAGCCGGGGGGGCAGAAGCTCCTACGAG.

This clone was observed at least ten times. The DNA ends 3 residues before the CDR3 does, and the rest of the CDR3 is filled in from the germline J gene. This chain connects TRBV2 to TRBJ1-5; 8 nucleotides line up with TRBD1. This CDR3 has 13 amino acids. Germline V gives CDR1 SNHLY, CDR2 FYNNEI. V dropped 5 bases and J dropped 4; count of bases not matched to a gene: 1. The CDR3 protein is CASSRQGNQPQHF. The CDR3 DNA, read in part, is TGTGCCAGCAGTCGACAGGGGAATCAGCCC.

This clone was recorded many times. This chain's CDR3 is CASSMMRDTQYF. The sequenced part of the CDR3 DNA is TGTGCCAGCAGTATGATGCGGGATACG. The chain combines TRBV28 with TRBJ2-3; D gene unclear. The read terminates 3 residues before the CDR3 end, so the remaining end is supplied by the germline J gene. The CDR3 is 12 amino acids. Trimming cost V 5 bases and J 6 bases, with 9 bases left between them. Germline V gene lookup returns CDR1 MDHEN and CDR2 SYDVKM.

This clone was seen more than once but under ten times. The CDR3 end lies 3 residues beyond the end of the read and is filled in from the germline J gene. The chain is built from TRBV11-2 and TRBJ2-5; 8 positions agree with TRBD1. The CDR3 totals 14 residues. CDR1 is SGHAT and CDR2 is FQNNGV in the germline V gene. V dropped 3 bases and J dropped 3; count of bases not matched to a gene: 3. CDR3 DNA (partial): TGTGCCAGCAGCTTGGACAGGGTGGAAGAGACC. Translation: CASSLDRVEET. The CDR3 as a whole reads CASSLDRVEETQYF.